This section outlines one T cell receptor beta chain sequence together with its context. The target of this receptor is not known. No much larger clone is present one base from it, and per-base qualities are unavailable. These data come from a study of T cell repertoires in cytomegalovirus infection (dated by TCRdb to between 2018 and 2020). Notes on the research overall: The peptide stimulations were aimed at well-studied HLA-B-restricted epitopes as well as recently identified HLA-C-restricted CMV epitopes, whose presentation resists viral immunomodulation. Donor HLA type was relevant to the analysis, because carriage of CMV infection together with the matching HLA type was indicated by public TCR beta signatures. Study-level results and caveats: The ex vivo response was dominated by HLA-C-restricted CMV-specific TCR beta clonotypes, and the single most frequent clonotype in two of eight donors was supplied by these HLA-C-restricted clonotypes. Cumulative frequency of public TCR beta family members discriminated carriers of CMV infection plus the relevant HLA type in this cohort and an independent 352-donor cohort.

A distance of 5 bases separates the germline ends of V and J, which lose 5 bases and 1 base respectively. Per the germline V gene (reference sequence), SSHAT is the CDR1 and FNYEAQ is the CDR2. Including cysteine and phenylalanine, the CDR3 has 13 amino acids. CDR3 DNA only is kept here, 39 bases in frame from base 1. The sequencing machine was an Illumina HiSeq 1500. Through fastp at Q25 and MiXCR, TCRdb rebuilt clones from the public reads, retaining in-frame beta chains. Rows are combined by CDR3 protein, so each entry shows the most common genes and DNA. In all, the sample holds tens of thousands of distinct CDR3 sequences, and about a fifth of those were seen once. The top ten clonotypes cover roughly 67% of the sample. In light of the paper, this sample's treatment or condition label describes: in vitro stimulation with specific CMV peptide epitopes to enrich CMV-specific T cells.

This receptor chain uses TRBV7-7 and TRBJ2-2; no D segment can be confidently identified. This material consisted of CD8+ T cells from cultured PBMCs, taken from culture after CMV antigen stimulation. The sequence derives from a human donor in good health (CMV status not recorded). Some clones in this sample may be carry-over from other donors' samples. Here the CDR3 is given as CASSPQNTGELFF. The sequenced DNA: TGTGCCAGCAGCCCTCAGAACACCGGGGAGCTGTTTTTT.